The 30 T cell receptor beta chains reported below all come from one sample, sequenced in a study of cytomegalovirus exposure and HLA in healthy donors. The assay was immunoSEQ multiplex PCR, and TCRdb's table has in-frame clones only and misses some. The sample contains a few hundred thousand clones, 86% of which appear only once. What was sequenced was PBMCs. These receptors were taken from a woman between 18 and 29 years old in good health and CMV-seronegative.

The chain combines TRBV5-1 with TRBJ2-1, with TRBD2 identical over 10 bases. This CDR3 has 13 amino acids. CDR1 SGHRS and CDR2 YFSETQ come from the germline V gene. The trim removed 9 bases at V and 5 bases at J, leaving 5 bases unmatched. The CDR3 loop is CATRTSGHNEQFF. The DNA for the CDR3 is TGCGCCACCAGGACTAGCGGACACAATGAGCAGTTCTTC.

The gene calls are TRBV30 and TRBJ1-2, with D possibly matching TRBD1 (5 bases). This CDR3 has 16 residues. The germline CDR1 and CDR2 sequences are GTSNPN and SVGIG (reference sequence). V lost 0 bases and J 4 bases, leaving 18 bases between the germline ends. CDR3 in amino acids: CAWSVPGHRVFYGYTF. The CDR3 bases are TGTGCCTGGAGTGTACCTGGACACCGGGTTTTCTATGGCTACACCTTC.

A single count supports this clone. The junction departs from the called germline gene at one end, perhaps through a read error. The V and J genes are TRBV7-2 and TRBJ1-1; possible D gene TRBD1, 6 bases. This CDR3 is 14 amino acids long. Germline CDR1 is SGHTA and CDR2 is FQGNSA. The CDR3 is CASSLAGRGTEAFF. DNA for the CDR3: TGTGCCAGCAGCCTAGCTGGTAGGGGGACTGAAGCTTTCTTT.

The gene calls are TRBV6-5 and TRBJ2-1; 9 bases agree with TRBD1. Germline CDR1 and CDR2: MNHEY and SVGAGI. This CDR3 comprises 15 residues. Trimming at V came to 7 bases and at J to 6 bases, leaving 10 bases not matched to a gene. The CDR3 region is CASTAGQGSVNEQFF. The CDR3 nucleotides are TGTGCCAGCACTGCGGGACAGGGATCGGTCAATGAGCAGTTCTTC.

V usage is TRBV28 and J usage is TRBJ1-5; perhaps TRBD1 as D (6 bases). The V end lost 3 bases, the J end lost 1 base, and 10 bases lay between the germline ends. Per germline, CDR1 MDHEN and CDR2 SYDVKM. The CDR3 has 15 residues. The CDR3 DNA reads as TGTGCCAGCAGTTTGGCGGGGGCGAGCAATCAGCCCCAGCATTTT. As protein: CASSLAGASNQPQHF. The full variable domain, completed using reference TRBV28 and TRBJ1-5, is DVKVTQSSRYLVKRTGEKVFLECVQDMDHENMFWYRQDPGLGLRLIYFSYDVKMKEKGDIPEGYSVSREKKERFSLILESASTNQTSMYLCASSLAGASNQPQHFGDGTRLSIL.

V and J are TRBV28 and TRBJ2-7; 10 bases line up with TRBD2. J gave up 3 bases and V 6 bases, and 8 bases lay outside the gene matches. Germline V gene sequence: CDR1 MDHEN, CDR2 SYDVKM. CDR3 size: 15 residues. The CDR3 coding sequence is TGTGCCAGCAGCGACAGCGGGGGGGCTGGCTACGAGCAGTACTTC. Its translation is CASSDSGGAGYEQYF.

The chain has TRBV12-5 and TRBJ1-1, with 7 bases identical to TRBD1. This CDR3 is 13 amino acids long. Germline V gene data show CDR1 as LGHNT and CDR2 as FRNRAP. Germline trimming cut 6 bases from V and 4 bases from J; bases unmatched to any gene: 5. The CDR3 is CASGPPGGTEAFF. The CDR3 region has the DNA TGTGCTAGTGGCCCGCCAGGGGGCACTGAAGCTTTCTTT.

The genes are TRBV6-1 and TRBJ1-2; D is unresolved. Germline V gives CDR1 MNHNS, CDR2 SASEGT. The CDR3 consists of 14 residues. The V and J ends lost 7 bases and 4 bases respectively, with 16 bases between them. CDR3 sequence (DNA): TGTGCCAGCACCACCCCTACCAGGTTCTATGGCTACACCTTC. Residues: CASTTPTRFYGYTF.

CDR3 loop: CASSEAHDQPQHF. The CDR3 DNA is TGTGCCAGCAGTGAGGCCCATGATCAGCCCCAGCATTTT. The rearrangement uses TRBV6-1 and TRBJ1-5; unclear D gene. The CDR3 spans 13 residues. Per germline, CDR1 MNHNS and CDR2 SASEGT. V shed 3 bases and J shed 5 bases, with 8 bases lying between them.

V is TRBV28 and J is TRBJ2-7; 10 bases align to TRBD1. V lost 1 base to trimming and J lost 0 bases; unmatched junction nucleotides: 9. The CDR3 contains 18 residues. In germline, CDR1 is MDHEN, CDR2 SYDVKM. The CDR3: CASSLLGQGTAYSYEQYF. CDR3 nucleotides: TGTGCCAGCAGTTTATTGGGACAGGGGACCGCTTACTCCTACGAGCAGTACTTC.

CDR3 region: CASLDRYYNEQFF. The CDR3, as DNA: TGTGCCAGCCTTGACAGGTACTACAATGAGCAGTTCTTC. This rearrangement joins TRBV25-1 to TRBJ2-1, with D possibly TRBD1 on 6 matching bases. From germline, CDR1 is MGHDK and CDR2 SYGVNS. Trimming removed 8 bases at V and 3 bases at J, with 11 bases between. CDR3 length: 13 amino acids.

The gene calls are TRBV4-3 and TRBJ2-6; 10 nucleotides match TRBD2. Germline CDR1 reads LGHNA; CDR2 reads YSLEER. The CDR3 has 19 amino acids. V trimming: 6 bases; J trimming: 2 bases; junction bases outside the gene matches: 13. CDR3 in amino acids: CASRRYSKRGGPGANVLTF. For the CDR3, the DNA is TGCGCCAGCAGACGCTATTCAAAGCGGGGGGGCCCTGGGGCCAACGTCCTGACTTTC.

V is TRBV27 and J is TRBJ2-7; D might be TRBD2 (6 bases). V lost 6 bases and J lost 2, with 11 bases in between. This CDR3 is 13 amino acids long. CDR1 is MNHEY and CDR2 is SMNVEV in the germline V gene (reference sequence). The CDR3 DNA follows: TGTGCCAGCAGCTCCGGGAGCCCCTACGAGCAGTACTTC. Translation gives CASSSGSPYEQYF.

The V gene is TRBV21-1, the J gene TRBJ1-1; TRBD1 is taken as the D call from the table, unchecked against the DNA. TRBV21-1 is a documented pseudogene. There are 16 residues in the CDR3. The CDR3 bases are TGTGCCAGCAGCAAAGGAGACAGGGGGCGGAACACTGAAGCTTTCTTT. The encoded protein is CASSKGDRGRNTEAFF.

The rearrangement uses TRBV5-6 and TRBJ1-4; tentatively, D is TRBD1 (5 bases). Trimming stripped 0 bases from V and 6 bases from J, with 9 bases between. Germline CDR1 is SGHDT and CDR2 is YYEEEE. The CDR3 covers 14 residues. CDR3 sequence (DNA): TGTGCCAGCAGCTTGGCAGGAGGGGATGAAAAACTGTTTTTT. This sequence encodes CASSLAGGDEKLFF.

CDR3 sequence: CASSEAGGQATKQYF. CDR3 nucleotide sequence: TGTGCCAGCAGTGAGGCCGGCGGGCAAGCTACGAAGCAGTACTTC. The chain has TRBV2 and TRBJ2-7; weak D call: TRBD2 (5 bases). The CDR3 is made up of 15 amino acids. Trimming removed 3 bases from V and 8 bases from J, with 20 bases in between. The germline V gene encodes CDR1 SNHLY and CDR2 FYNNEI.

This chain joins TRBV11-2 and TRBJ2-7, with 8 bases matching TRBD1. CDR1 is SGHAT, CDR2 FQNNGV, per germline. The CDR3 spans 12 residues. V shed 7 bases and J 8 bases; nucleotides not matched to a gene: 7. The CDR3 bases are TGTGCCAGCACTTGGACAGGGATGAAGCAGTACTTC. Amino acid sequence: CASTWTGMKQYF.

The V call is TRBV5-1, the J call TRBJ1-1; D is unclear. This CDR3 contains 12 residues. V was cut by 2 bases and J by 5 bases, with 7 bases left in between. Germline assignment: CDR1 SGHRS and CDR2 YFSETQ. CDR3 in amino acids: CASSFFGTEAFF. The CDR3 DNA sequence: TGCGCCAGCAGCTTTTTCGGGACTGAAGCTTTCTTT.

This chain joins TRBV9 and TRBJ2-5, with TRBD2 matching 10 bases. The CDR3 length is 17 residues. Germline trimming cut 0 bases from V and 2 bases from J; bases unmatched to any gene: 7. Looked up from germline, CDR1 is SGDLS and CDR2 is YYNGEE. The CDR3 region has the DNA TGTGCCAGCAGCGTAGCCCCTAGCGGGGGCGATCAAGAGACCCAGTACTTC. Translated, it gives CASSVAPSGGDQETQYF.

The chain carries TRBV30 and TRBJ2-3; tentative D call: TRBD1 (5 bases). The length of the CDR3 is 12 residues. V lost 5 bases and J 1 base, leaving 7 bases between the germline ends. Germline CDR1 GTSNPN, CDR2 SVGIG (reference sequence). CDR3 sequence reads: CAWGAGTDTQYF. The CDR3, as DNA: TGTGCCTGGGGGGCCGGCACAGATACGCAGTATTTT.

Notes on this clone: Distinct nucleotide sequences in the sample also encode this CDR3. The rearrangement joins TRBV6-5 to TRBJ1-1; tentative D call: TRBD1 (5 bases). CDR1 MNHEY and CDR2 SVGAGI come from the germline V gene. Between the trimmed V and J ends, which lost 0 bases and 1 base, there was a span of 6 bases. This CDR3 spans 14 amino acids. CDR3 DNA sequence: TGTGCCAGCAGTTACTCCGGGGGGAACACTGAAGCTTTCTTT. Translated: CASSYSGGNTEAFF.

The chain uses TRBV9 and TRBJ1-2; the match to TRBD1 covers 10 bases. This CDR3 has 14 residues. Losses at the gene ends were 5 bases for V and 6 bases for J; bases not matched to a gene: 7. Germline V gives CDR1 SGDLS, CDR2 YYNGEE. CDR3 protein: CASSTGGQGNGYTF. The CDR3 DNA reads as TGTGCCAGCAGTACGGGGGGACAGGGGAATGGCTACACCTTC.

The rearrangement joins TRBV10-1 to TRBJ2-3; D not resolved. The germline V gene encodes CDR1 WNHNN and CDR2 SYGVQD (reference sequence). V lost 3 bases to trimming and J lost 0 bases, with 13 bases between them. This CDR3 comprises 16 residues. The chain's CDR3 is CASSEDGKTSTDTQYF. The CDR3 DNA sequence: TGCGCCAGCAGTGAAGACGGAAAGACTAGCACAGATACGCAGTATTTT.

This clone was detected only once. The CDR3 DNA is TGCGCCAGCAGCTTGGCCATACGGACAGGGTACAGTAATGAAAAACTGTTTTTT. This translates into CASSLAIRTGYSNEKLFF. The rearrangement links TRBV5-1 to TRBJ1-4; TRBD1 aligns across 8 bases. The CDR3 spans 18 residues. Germline trimming cut 0 bases from V and 4 bases from J; bases unmatched to any gene: 11. Germline lookup yields CDR1 SGHRS and CDR2 YFSETQ.

This clone was recorded once. The CDR3 sequence is CASRQDTSGGYTF. The DNA of the CDR3 is TGTGCCAGCAGGCAGGACACCTCGGGCGGCTACACCTTC. This rearrangement joins TRBV2 to TRBJ1-2; TRBD1 is a possible D gene (5 bases). Germline V lookup: CDR1 SNHLY, CDR2 FYNNEI. Trimming stripped 6 bases from V and 8 bases from J, with 16 bases between. CDR3 size: 13 residues.

The chain uses TRBV2 and TRBJ1-1; 9 positions agree with TRBD1. After removal of 6 bases from V and 2 bases from J, the junction contained 13 bases not matched to a gene. CDR1 and CDR2 from the germline V gene are SNHLY and FYNNEI. This CDR3 is built from 17 residues. In nucleotides, the CDR3 is TGTGCCAGCAGGAGCCACATACAGGGGGCGCGAAACACTGAAGCTTTCTTT. Its translation is CASRSHIQGARNTEAFF.

The V gene is TRBV19, the J gene TRBJ2-3; 7 nucleotides line up with TRBD1. The CDR3 loop spans 14 amino acids. V was pared by 10 bases and J by 9 bases, with 16 bases of the junction left unmatched. In germline, CDR1 is LNHDA, CDR2 SQIVND (reference sequence). CDR3 protein: CANKGGQSPGTQYF. The CDR3 nucleotides are TGTGCCAACAAAGGGGGACAGTCCCCGGGAACGCAGTATTTT.

This clone occurred once. The gene calls are TRBV4-3 and TRBJ1-3, with D possibly TRBD1 on 5 matching bases. The germline CDR1 and CDR2 sequences are LGHNA and YSLEER. The CDR3 sequence is 15 residues long. V shed 1 base and J shed 1 base, with 8 bases lying between them. CDR3 amino acids: CASSQVQGSGNTIYF. The CDR3 DNA is TGCGCCAGCAGCCAAGTTCAGGGATCTGGAAACACCATATATTTT.

A single count supports this clone. This sequence joins TRBV7-2 and TRBJ1-2; TRBD1 aligns across 9 bases. The CDR3 runs to 15 residues. Germline CDR1 is SGHTA and CDR2 is FQGNSA. V shed 6 bases, J shed 8 bases, and the junction held 13 bases outside the gene matches. CDR3 protein: CASSYRDRALGGYTF. Here the CDR3 DNA reads TGTGCCAGCAGTTACCGGGACAGGGCCCTAGGAGGCTACACCTTC.

The gene calls are TRBV2 and TRBJ2-1, with D perhaps TRBD2 (5 bases). Germline V gene lookup returns CDR1 SNHLY and CDR2 FYNNEI. The CDR3 runs 12 residues. Trimming cost V 4 bases and J 6 bases, with 7 bases left between them. The chain's CDR3 is CASSASSNEQFF. Here the CDR3 DNA reads TGTGCCAGCAGTGCTAGCTCCAATGAGCAGTTCTTC.